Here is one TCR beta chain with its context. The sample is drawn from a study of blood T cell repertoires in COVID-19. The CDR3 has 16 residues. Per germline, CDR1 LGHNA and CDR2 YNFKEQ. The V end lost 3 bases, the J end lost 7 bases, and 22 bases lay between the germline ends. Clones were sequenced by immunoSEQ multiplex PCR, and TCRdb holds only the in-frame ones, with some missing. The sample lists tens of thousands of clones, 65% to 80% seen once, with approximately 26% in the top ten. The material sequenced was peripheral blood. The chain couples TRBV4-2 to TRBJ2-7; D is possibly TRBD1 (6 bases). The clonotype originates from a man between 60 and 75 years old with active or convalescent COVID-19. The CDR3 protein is CASSQDMTGSSGEQYF. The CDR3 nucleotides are TGTGCCAGCAGCCAGGACATGACAGGTTCCTCGGGAGAGCAGTACTTC.